This T cell receptor beta chain emerged from a study of patients and donors after allogeneic stem cell transplantation. TCRdb independently ran MiXCR on the RT-PCR reads; one entry per CDR3 protein. The sample includes roughly 200,000 distinct CDR3 sequences, 41% of them seen just once. The ends were cut back, 5 bases at V and 3 bases at J, with 16 bases in the middle. The CDR3 runs to 15 residues. Germline-derived CDR1 and CDR2 are SEHNR and FQNEAQ (reference sequence). Sequenced: blood, either unsorted or a sorted T cell fraction (not recorded which). This chain links TRBV7-9 with TRBJ1-1; no reliable D call. The source of this sequence is a human donor who was either an allogeneic HSCT recipient or a stem cell or donor lymphocyte infusion donor (not recorded which). It is not recorded whose cells these are; they may come from a transplant donor. The CDR3 DNA is TGTGCCAGCAGCCCCAGGTTGGGAAGGGACACTGAAGCTTTCTTT. Its translation is CASSPRLGRDTEAFF. The complete variable domain, with remaining parts taken from reference TRBV7-9 and TRBJ1-1, reads DTGVSQNPRHKITKRGQNVTFRCDPISEHNRLYWYRQTLGQGPEFLTYFQNEAQLEKSRLLSDRFSAERPKGSFSTLEIQRTEQGDSAMYLCASSPRLGRDTEAFFGQGTRLTVV.